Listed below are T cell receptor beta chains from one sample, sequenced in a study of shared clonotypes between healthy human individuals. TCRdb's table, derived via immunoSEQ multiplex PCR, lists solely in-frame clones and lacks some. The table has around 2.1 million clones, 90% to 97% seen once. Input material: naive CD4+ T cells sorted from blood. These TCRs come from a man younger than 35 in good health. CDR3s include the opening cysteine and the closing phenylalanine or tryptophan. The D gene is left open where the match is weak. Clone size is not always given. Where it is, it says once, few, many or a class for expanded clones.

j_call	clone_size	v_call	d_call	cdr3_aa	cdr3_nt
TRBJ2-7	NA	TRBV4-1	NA	CASSQTGGLAEQYF	TGCGCCAGCAGCCAAACTGGTGGCCTGGCCGAGCAGTACTTC
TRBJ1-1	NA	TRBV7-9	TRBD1	CASSLLTGTHAFF	TGTGCCAGCAGCTTATTGACAGGGACGCATGCTTTCTTT
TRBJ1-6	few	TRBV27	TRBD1	CASSARGTQASPLHF	TGTGCCAGCAGTGCCAGGGGGACTCAGGCTTCACCCCTCCACTTT
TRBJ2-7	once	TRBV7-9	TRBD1	CASSGPYRGLYEQYF	TGTGCCAGCAGCGGACCGTACAGGGGGCTCTACGAGCAGTACTTC
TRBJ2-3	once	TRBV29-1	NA	CSGTGTLLPDTQYF	TGCAGCGGCACCGGGACACTATTGCCAGATACGCAGTATTTT
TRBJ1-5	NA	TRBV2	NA	CASSVSSSNQPQHF	TGTGCCAGCAGTGTTAGTTCCAGCAATCAGCCCCAGCATTTT
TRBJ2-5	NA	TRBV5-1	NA	CASSLGMVETQYF	TGCGCCAGCAGCTTAGGGATGGTAGAGACCCAGTACTTC
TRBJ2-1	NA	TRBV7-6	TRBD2	CASSTHLAGGPYEQFF	TGTGCCAGCAGCACCCACTTAGCGGGAGGGCCCTATGAGCAGTTCTTC
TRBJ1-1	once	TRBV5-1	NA	CASSLVWGTEAFF	TGCGCCAGCAGCTTGGTGTGGGGAACTGAAGCTTTCTTT
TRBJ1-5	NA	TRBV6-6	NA	CASTSETNQPQHF	TGTGCCAGTACGTCGGAGACCAATCAGCCCCAGCATTTT
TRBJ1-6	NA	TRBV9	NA	CASNGAGAYNSPLHF	TGTGCCAGCAATGGGGCGGGGGCTTATAATTCACCCCTCCACTTT
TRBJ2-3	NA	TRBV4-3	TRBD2	CASSQEISGLARTDTQYF	TGCGCCAGCAGCCAAGAAATAAGCGGACTAGCCCGCACAGATACGCAGTATTTT
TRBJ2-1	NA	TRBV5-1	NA	CASSRTNEQFF	TGCGCCAGCAGCCGCACCAATGAGCAGTTCTTC
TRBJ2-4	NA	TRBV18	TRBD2	CASSTLSGIQAKNIQYF	TGTGCCAGCTCAACGCTAAGCGGGATTCAGGCCAAAAACATTCAGTACTTC
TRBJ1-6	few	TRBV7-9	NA	CASSVGVDNSPLHF	TGTGCCAGCAGCGTGGGAGTTGATAATTCACCCCTCCACTTT
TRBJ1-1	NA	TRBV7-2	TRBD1	CASSGSGTVNTEAFF	TGTGCCAGCAGCGGCTCCGGGACAGTGAACACTGAAGCTTTCTTT
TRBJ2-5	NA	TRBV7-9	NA	CASRHSGVRETQYF	TGTGCCAGCAGACATAGTGGTGTTCGGGAGACCCAGTACTTC
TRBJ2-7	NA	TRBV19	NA	CASRRSGTYEQYF	TGTGCCAGCCGCCGTAGCGGAACCTACGAGCAGTACTTC
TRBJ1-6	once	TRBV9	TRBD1	CASDRGRYNSPLHF	TGTGCCAGCGACAGGGGAAGGTACAATTCACCCCTCCACTTT
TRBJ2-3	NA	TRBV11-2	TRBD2	CASRPSGSSDTQYF	TGTGCCAGCAGACCTAGCGGGAGCTCAGATACGCAGTATTTT
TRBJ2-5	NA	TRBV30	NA	CAWSVWGKETQYF	TGTGCCTGGAGTGTTTGGGGAAAAGAGACCCAGTACTTC
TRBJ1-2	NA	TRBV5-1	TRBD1	CASSLAGQEWNGYTF	TGCGCCAGCAGCTTGGCCGGACAGGAATGGAATGGCTACACCTTC
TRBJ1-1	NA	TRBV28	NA	CASSLRSPTEAFF	TGTGCCAGCAGTTTACGTAGTCCCACTGAAGCTTTCTTT
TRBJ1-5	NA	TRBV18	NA	CASSLQGTSNQPQHF	TGTGCCAGCTCATTACAGGGTACTAGCAATCAGCCCCAGCATTTT
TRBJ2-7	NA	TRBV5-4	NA	CASSFQLANPDEQYF	TGTGCCAGCAGCTTTCAGTTAGCAAACCCCGACGAGCAGTACTTC
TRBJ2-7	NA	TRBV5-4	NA	CASSLVGSPYEQYF	TGTGCCAGCAGCTTGGTGGGTTCTCCCTACGAGCAGTACTTC
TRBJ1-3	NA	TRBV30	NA	CAHGGSGNTIYF	TGTGCCCACGGGGGTTCTGGAAACACCATATATTTT
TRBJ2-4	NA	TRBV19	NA	CASSRVVELAKNIQYF	TGTGCCAGTAGTAGGGTAGTTGAACTAGCCAAAAACATTCAGTACTTC
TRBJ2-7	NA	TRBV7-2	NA	CASSRGPSGGTYEQYF	TGTGCCAGCAGCCGAGGACCCAGCGGAGGGACCTACGAGCAGTACTTC
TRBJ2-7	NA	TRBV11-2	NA	CASSLDGYYEQYF	TGTGCCAGCAGCTTGGACGGATACTACGAGCAGTACTTC
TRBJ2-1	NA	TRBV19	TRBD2	CASSIDRGLAGNEQFF	TGTGCCAGTAGTATAGATCGGGGACTAGCGGGCAATGAGCAGTTCTTC
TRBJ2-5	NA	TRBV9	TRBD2	CASSIGLAGAQYF	TGTGCCAGCAGCATTGGGCTAGCGGGGGCACAGTACTTC
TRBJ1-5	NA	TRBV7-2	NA	CASSASRGSQPQHF	TGTGCCAGCAGCGCCTCGCGGGGGAGTCAGCCCCAGCATTTT
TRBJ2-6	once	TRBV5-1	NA	CASSQTRLSGANVLTF	TGCGCCAGCAGCCAGACCAGGCTCTCTGGGGCCAACGTCCTGACTTTC
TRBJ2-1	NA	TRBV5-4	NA	CASSLGLVSNEQFF	TGTGCCAGCAGCTTGGGACTAGTAAGCAATGAGCAGTTCTTC
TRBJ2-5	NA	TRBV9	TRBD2	CASSVAGTSGLETQYF	TGTGCCAGCAGCGTAGCGGGGACTAGCGGGTTGGAGACCCAGTACTTC
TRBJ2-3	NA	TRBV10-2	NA	CASRGISGTDTQYF	TGCGCCAGCAGAGGGATATCGGGCACAGATACGCAGTATTTT